The text below deals with one T cell receptor beta chain. Its binding antigen is unknown. It has no much larger one-base neighbor in the sample; base qualities were not kept. TCR CDR3 regions were amplified from genomic DNA by multiplex PCR using the deep immunoSEQ assay. Extracted genomic DNA from each cell subset was spread evenly across all wells of several immunoSEQ 96-well plates, with each plate serving as a replicate. Each replicate PCR for sorted subsets received approximately 220 ng genomic DNA, equal to about 29,000 T cell genomes. The purified libraries were quantified using a Qubit 3.0 fluorometer, sized with a Bioanalyzer 2100, and then quantified again using the KAPA Library Quantification kit. A separate single-read 150-cycle Illumina NextSeq 550 flow cell was used to sequence each immunoSEQ 96-well plate. In the paper's pipeline: Because only junctional sequences without quality scores were contained in the immunoSEQ output, filtering matching that applied to full-length reads could not be performed. To assign V/J genes and CDR3, sequences were annotated using PyIR, a Python wrapper for IgBLAST v1.9, with IMGT germline references. Reads were removed for weak V/J assignments (E-value above 1e-6), missing CDR3, stop codons, out-of-frame junctions, or ambiguous translated residues. V3J clonotypes were defined as sequences sharing the same inferred V gene, J gene, and CDR3 amino acid sequence. The percentage overlap between two repertoires was calculated by dividing the number of shared unique clonotypes by the size of the smaller repertoire. Three approaches were used to assess repertoire richness: RTK rarefaction, the Chao1 estimator, and Recon v2.1 estimates of unobserved clonotypes. Generation probabilities for all TCRbeta clonotypes obtained by the gDNA method from four donors were computed using OLGA. TCRdb took over this immuneACCESS table, retaining in-frame rearrangements with V and J assigned. Such tables are incomplete; in checked studies, under half of the missing clones stem from an unresolved V gene, and the remainder is unexplained. V, J and clone size are taken as reported in that table, and D and trimming were inferred from the DNA itself. A total of approximately 2.5 million clones appear in this sample, over 85% of them only once. More than 0.35% of the sample is held by the ten biggest clonotypes.

The data derive from a study of shared clonotypes between healthy human individuals (dated by TCRdb to the early 2020s). Study-wide context: The cohort included three men and a couple of women between 18 and 49 years of age. Per donor, three plates each were used for CD4 naive and CD4 memory, two for CD8 naive, and one for CD8 memory. Blood TCR repertoires of about five healthy adults were deeply sequenced to estimate repertoire size and the extent of clonotype sharing between individuals. To increase sequencing depth and limit assay-specific biases, different laboratories used diverse techniques to prepare libraries and sequence TCR repertoires. Each donor's leukapheresis produced roughly between about 0.85 and 10 billion PBMCs. General findings and caveats noted by the study authors: The genetic and exposure-history diversity represented was limited by the small number of donors. Rarefaction of sorted-subset datasets indicated incomplete sequencing despite the large sequencing depth. Roughly 5.2% of naive CD4, roughly 3.6% of naive CD8, approximately 2.2% of memory CD4, and approximately 0.39% of memory CD8 clonotypes were shared across several donors. Sampling was limited to blood, and TCR repertoires in tissue likely differ from TCR repertoires in blood. Pairwise subsampling led to the expectation that sequencing depth would affect the degree of clonotype sharing among donors. Compared with non-shared clonotypes, clonotypes shared by all four sorted-subset donors had higher generation probabilities. Naive subsets generally had larger estimated clonotype richness than memory subsets did.

Healthy HIV-negative adults with no recently reported acute infections or vaccinations were included as donors. All donors were Caucasian adults living in Nashville, Tennessee, USA. CD4+ T cells were enriched through magnetic negative selection, after which naive cells were positively selected on CD45RA and the remaining negative fraction served as the memory subset. Blood was obtained by leukapheresis, after which PBMCs were separated by Ficoll-Histopaque density gradient centrifugation and cryopreserved in liquid nitrogen vapor phase. Analytical flow cytometry was used to check the purity and quantity of every magnetically sorted T cell population. Each sorted fraction had its genomic DNA isolated and then quantified by UV absorbance on a Nanodrop 2000c. Taken from cysteine to phenylalanine, the CDR3 has 15 residues. Only the CDR3 DNA is retained, 45 bases long and in frame from the first base. Via the germline V gene (reference sequence), CDR1 is SGHKS and CDR2 YYEKEE. V was cut back by 2 bases and J by 0 bases, leaving a gap of 9 bases between them.

This clonotype was sampled from a man between 18 and 35 years old in good health. Some clones in this sample may be carry-over from other donors' samples. Recombination joined TRBV5-5 with TRBJ1-5, with no confident D gene call. The sequenced sample consisted of naive CD4+ T cells from PBMCs. The label giving this sample's cell subset or site can be read as: CD45RA+ positively selected. The nucleotide sequence reads as follows: TGTGCCAGCAGCTTATCAGGACCTAGCAATCAGCCCCAGCATTTT. Translated, this is CASSLSGPSNQPQHF.